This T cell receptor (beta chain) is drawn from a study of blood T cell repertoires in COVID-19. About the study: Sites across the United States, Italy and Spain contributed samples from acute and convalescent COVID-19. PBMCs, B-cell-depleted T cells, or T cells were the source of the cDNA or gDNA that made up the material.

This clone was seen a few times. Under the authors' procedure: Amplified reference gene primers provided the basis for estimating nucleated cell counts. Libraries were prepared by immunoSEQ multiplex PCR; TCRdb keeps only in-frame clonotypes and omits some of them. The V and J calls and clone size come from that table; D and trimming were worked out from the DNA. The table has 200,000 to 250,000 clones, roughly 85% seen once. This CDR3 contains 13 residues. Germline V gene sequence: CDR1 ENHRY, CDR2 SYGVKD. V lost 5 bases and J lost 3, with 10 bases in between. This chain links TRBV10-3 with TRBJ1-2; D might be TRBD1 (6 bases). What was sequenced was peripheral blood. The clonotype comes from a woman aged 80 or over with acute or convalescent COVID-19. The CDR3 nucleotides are TGTGCCATCAGTAATCCAGGGGACTATGGCTACACCTTC. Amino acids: CAISNPGDYGYTF.